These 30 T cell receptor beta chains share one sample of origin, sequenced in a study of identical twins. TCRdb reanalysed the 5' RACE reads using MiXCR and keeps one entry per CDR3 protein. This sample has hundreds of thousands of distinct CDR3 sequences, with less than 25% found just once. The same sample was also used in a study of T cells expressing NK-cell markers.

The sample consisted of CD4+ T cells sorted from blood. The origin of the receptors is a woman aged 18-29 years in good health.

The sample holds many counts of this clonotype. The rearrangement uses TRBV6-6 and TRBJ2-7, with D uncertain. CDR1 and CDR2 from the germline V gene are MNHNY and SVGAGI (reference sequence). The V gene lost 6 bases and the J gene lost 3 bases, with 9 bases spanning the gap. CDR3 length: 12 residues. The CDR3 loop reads CASRENSYEQYF. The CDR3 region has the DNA TGTGCCAGCAGGGAGAATAGCTACGAGCAGTACTTC.

The CDR3 loop reads CASSRWGGTEAFF. For the CDR3, the DNA is TGTGCCAGCAGTCGATGGGGGGGGACTGAAGCTTTCTTT. V is TRBV12-3 or TRBV12-4 and J is TRBJ1-1, with a weak D call TRBD1 (5 bases). The length of the CDR3 is 13 residues. V was shortened by 5 bases and J by 5 bases, with 12 bases between the two germline ends.

The CDR3 region is CASSFRLAGFSGANVLTF. CDR3 in DNA: TGTGCCAGCAGTTTTCGACTAGCGGGATTCTCTGGGGCCAACGTCCTGACTTTC. This sequence joins TRBV6-5 and TRBJ2-6; the match to TRBD2 covers 11 bases. The CDR3 is 18 residues long. Per the germline V gene, CDR1 is MNHEY and CDR2 is SVGAGI. V dropped 4 bases and J dropped 0; count of bases not matched to a gene: 5.

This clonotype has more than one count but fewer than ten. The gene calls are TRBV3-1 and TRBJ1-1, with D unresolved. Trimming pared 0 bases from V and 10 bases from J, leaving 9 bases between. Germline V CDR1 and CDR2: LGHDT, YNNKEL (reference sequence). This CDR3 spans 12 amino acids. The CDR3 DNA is TGTGCCAGCAGCCAAGATAGAGGGAGAGCTTTCTTT. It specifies CASSQDRGRAFF. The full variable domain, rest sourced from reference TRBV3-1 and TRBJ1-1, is DTAVSQTPKYLVTQMGNDKSIKCEQNLGHDTMYWYKQDSKKFLKIMFSYNNKELIINETVPNRFSPKSPDKAHLNLHINSLELGDSAVYFCASSQDRGRAFFGQGTRLTVV.

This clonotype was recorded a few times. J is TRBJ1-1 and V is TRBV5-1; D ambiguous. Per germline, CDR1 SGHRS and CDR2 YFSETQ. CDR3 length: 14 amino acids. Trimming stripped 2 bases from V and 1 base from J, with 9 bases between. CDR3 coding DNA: TGCGCCAGCAGCTTAAACGGGGAGAACACTGAAGCTTTCTTT. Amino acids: CASSLNGENTEAFF.

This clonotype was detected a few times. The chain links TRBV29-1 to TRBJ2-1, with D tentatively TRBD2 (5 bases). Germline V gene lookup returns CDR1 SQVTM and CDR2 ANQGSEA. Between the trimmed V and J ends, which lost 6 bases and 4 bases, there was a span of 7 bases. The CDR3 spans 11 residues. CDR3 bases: TGCAGCGTAGCGGCTTACAATGAGCAGTTCTTC. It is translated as CSVAAYNEQFF.

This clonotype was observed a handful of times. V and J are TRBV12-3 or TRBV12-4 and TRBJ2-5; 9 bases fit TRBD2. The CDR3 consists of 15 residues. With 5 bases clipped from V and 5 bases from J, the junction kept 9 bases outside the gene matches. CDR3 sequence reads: CASSRRETSGETQYF. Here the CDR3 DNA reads TGTGCCAGCAGTCGGCGAGAAACTAGCGGGGAGACCCAGTACTTC.

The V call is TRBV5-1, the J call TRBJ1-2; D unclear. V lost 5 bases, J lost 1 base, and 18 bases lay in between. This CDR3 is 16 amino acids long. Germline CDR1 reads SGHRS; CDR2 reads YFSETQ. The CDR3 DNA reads TGCGCCAGCAGAGTGGGCCCGAGTTTGGTTAACTATGGCTACACCTTC. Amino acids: CASRVGPSLVNYGYTF.

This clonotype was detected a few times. CDR3 sequence (DNA): TGTGCCAGCAGCCTTATCGCGGGGTTCTACAATGAGCAGTTCTTC. Encoded protein: CASSLIAGFYNEQFF. This chain uses TRBV3-1 with TRBJ2-1, with a possible D match to TRBD2 (6 bases). This CDR3 spans 15 amino acids. The germline CDR1 and CDR2 sequences are LGHDT and YNNKEL (reference sequence). The germline V and J ends were trimmed by 4 bases and 3 bases, with 13 bases remaining between them.

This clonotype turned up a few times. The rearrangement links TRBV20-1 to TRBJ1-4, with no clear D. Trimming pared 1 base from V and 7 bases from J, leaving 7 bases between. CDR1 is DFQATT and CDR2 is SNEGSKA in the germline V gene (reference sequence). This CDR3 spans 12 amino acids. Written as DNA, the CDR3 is TGCAGTGCTAGAGGGGATTTTGAAAAACTGTTTTTT. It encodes CSARGDFEKLFF.

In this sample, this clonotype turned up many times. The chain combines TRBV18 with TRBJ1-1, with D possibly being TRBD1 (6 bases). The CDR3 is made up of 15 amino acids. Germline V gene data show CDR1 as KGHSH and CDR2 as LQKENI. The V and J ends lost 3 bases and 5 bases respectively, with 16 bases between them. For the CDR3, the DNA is TGTGCCAGCTCACCTCGACAGGCGGCGGGTACTGAAGCTTTCTTT. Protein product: CASSPRQAAGTEAFF.

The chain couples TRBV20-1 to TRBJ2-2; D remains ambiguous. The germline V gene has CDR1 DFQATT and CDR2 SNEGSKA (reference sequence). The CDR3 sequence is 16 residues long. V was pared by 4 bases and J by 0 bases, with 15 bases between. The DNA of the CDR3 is TGCAGTGCTACCAGACGCACGAACGCGAACACCGGGGAGCTGTTTTTT. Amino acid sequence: CSATRRTNANTGELFF.

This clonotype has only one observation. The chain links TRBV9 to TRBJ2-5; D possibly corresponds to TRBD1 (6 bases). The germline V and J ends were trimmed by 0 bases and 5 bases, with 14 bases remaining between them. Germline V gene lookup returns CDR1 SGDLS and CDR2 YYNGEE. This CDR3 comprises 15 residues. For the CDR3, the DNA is TGTGCCAGCAGCGTAGAACAGGGATTAATTGAGACCCAGTACTTC. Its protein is CASSVEQGLIETQYF.

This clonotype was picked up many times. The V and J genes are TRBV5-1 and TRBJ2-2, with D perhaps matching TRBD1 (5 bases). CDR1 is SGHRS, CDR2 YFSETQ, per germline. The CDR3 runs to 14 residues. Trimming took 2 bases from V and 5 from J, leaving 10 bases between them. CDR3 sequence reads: CASSFQGRTGELFF. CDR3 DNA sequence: TGCGCCAGCAGCTTTCAGGGTCGTACCGGGGAGCTGTTTTTT.

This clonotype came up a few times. Here the CDR3 reads CASSLQNRNEKLFF. CDR3 sequence (DNA): TGTGCCAGCAGCTTACAGAACCGTAATGAAAAACTGTTTTTT. This chain joins TRBV7-9 and TRBJ1-4; D is unresolved. The germline V gene has CDR1 SEHNR and CDR2 FQNEAQ (reference sequence). Trimming cost V 2 bases and J 4 bases, with 8 bases left between them. The CDR3 has 14 amino acids.

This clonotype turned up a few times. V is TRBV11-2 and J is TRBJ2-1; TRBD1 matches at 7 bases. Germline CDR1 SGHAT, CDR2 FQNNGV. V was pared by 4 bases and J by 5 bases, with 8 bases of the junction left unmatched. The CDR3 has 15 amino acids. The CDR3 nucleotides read TGTGCCAGCAGCTCAACCGCAGGGGGAGACAATGAGCAGTTCTTC. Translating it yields CASSSTAGGDNEQFF.

Here the CDR3 reads CSASYRGPTTEAFF. The CDR3 DNA reads as TGCAGTGCTAGCTACAGGGGGCCTACCACTGAAGCTTTCTTT. V is TRBV20-1 and J is TRBJ1-1, with 9 bases matching TRBD1. CDR3 size: 14 residues. Trimming removed 3 bases from V and 4 bases from J; junction bases left unmatched: 6. Germline-derived CDR1 and CDR2 are DFQATT and SNEGSKA (reference sequence).

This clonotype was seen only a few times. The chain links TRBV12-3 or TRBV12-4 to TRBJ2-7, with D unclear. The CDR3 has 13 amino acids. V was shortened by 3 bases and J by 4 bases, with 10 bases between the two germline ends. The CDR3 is CASSFGQVYEQYF. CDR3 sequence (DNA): TGTGCCAGCAGTTTCGGGCAGGTTTACGAGCAGTACTTC.

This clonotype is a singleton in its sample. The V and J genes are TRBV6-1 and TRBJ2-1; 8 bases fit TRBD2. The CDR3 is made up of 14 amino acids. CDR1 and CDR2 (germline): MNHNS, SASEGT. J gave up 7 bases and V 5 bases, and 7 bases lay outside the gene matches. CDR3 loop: CASSPTSVSNEQFF. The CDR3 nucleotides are TGTGCCAGCAGTCCGACTAGCGTATCTAATGAGCAGTTCTTC.

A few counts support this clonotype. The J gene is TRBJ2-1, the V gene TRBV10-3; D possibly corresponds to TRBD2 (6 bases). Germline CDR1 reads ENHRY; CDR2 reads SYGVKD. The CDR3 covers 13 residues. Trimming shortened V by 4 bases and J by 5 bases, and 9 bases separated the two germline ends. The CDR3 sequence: CAISGGGDNEQFF. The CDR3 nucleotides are TGTGCCATCAGTGGGGGAGGAGACAATGAGCAGTTCTTC.

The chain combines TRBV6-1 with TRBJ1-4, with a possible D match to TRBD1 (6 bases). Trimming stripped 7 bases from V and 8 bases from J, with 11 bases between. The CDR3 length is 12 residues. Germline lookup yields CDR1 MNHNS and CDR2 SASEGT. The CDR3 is CASNRAGEKLFF. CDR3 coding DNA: TGTGCCAGCAACAGGGCGGGAGAAAAACTGTTTTTT.

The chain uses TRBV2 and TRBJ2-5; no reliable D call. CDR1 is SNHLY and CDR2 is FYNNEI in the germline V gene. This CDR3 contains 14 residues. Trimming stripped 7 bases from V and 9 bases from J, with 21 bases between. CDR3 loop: CASTRRQLQSPQYF. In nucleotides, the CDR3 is TGTGCCAGCACAAGGAGACAACTTCAGTCCCCCCAGTACTTC. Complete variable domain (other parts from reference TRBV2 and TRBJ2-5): EPEVTQTPSHQVTQMGQEVILRCVPISNHLYFYWYRQILGQKVEFLVSFYNNEISEKSEIFDDQFSVERPDGSNFTLKIRSTKLEDSAMYFCASTRRQLQSPQYFGPGTRLLVL.

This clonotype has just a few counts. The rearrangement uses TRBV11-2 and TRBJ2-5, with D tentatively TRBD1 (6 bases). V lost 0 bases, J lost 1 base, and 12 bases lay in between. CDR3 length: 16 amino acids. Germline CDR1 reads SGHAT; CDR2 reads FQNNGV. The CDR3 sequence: CASSLERWTAQETQYF. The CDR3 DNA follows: TGTGCCAGCAGCTTAGAACGGTGGACAGCCCAAGAGACCCAGTACTTC.

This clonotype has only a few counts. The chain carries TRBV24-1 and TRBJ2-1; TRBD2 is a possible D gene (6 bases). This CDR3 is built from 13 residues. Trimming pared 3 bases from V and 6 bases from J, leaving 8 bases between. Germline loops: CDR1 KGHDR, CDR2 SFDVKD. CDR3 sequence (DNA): TGTGCCACCAGTGATGGAGGGAGCAATGAGCAGTTCTTC. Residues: CATSDGGSNEQFF.

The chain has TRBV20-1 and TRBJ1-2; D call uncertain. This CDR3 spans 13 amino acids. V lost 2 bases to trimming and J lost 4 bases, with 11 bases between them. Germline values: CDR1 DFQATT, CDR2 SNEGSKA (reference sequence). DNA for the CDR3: TGCAGTGCTAGACCGGGTGTCGGCTATGGCTACACCTTC. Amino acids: CSARPGVGYGYTF.

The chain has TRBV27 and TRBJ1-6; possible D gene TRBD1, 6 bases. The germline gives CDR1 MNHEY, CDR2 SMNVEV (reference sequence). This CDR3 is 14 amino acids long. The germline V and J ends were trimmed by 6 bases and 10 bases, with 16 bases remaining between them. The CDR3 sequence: CASSTGRVLSPLHF. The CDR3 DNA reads TGTGCCAGCAGCACAGGGAGAGTGTTGTCACCCCTCCACTTT.

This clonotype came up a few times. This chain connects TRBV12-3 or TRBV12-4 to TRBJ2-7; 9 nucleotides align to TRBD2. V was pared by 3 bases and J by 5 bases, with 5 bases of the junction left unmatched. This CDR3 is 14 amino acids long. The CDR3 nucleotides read TGTGCCAGCAGTTTGGTAGCGGGAGCCCACGAGCAGTACTTC. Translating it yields CASSLVAGAHEQYF.

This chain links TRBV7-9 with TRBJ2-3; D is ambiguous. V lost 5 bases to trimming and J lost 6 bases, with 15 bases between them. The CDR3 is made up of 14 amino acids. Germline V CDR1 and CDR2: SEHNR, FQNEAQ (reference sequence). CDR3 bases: TGTGCCAGCAGCCCATCTATGGTCGGGGATACGCAGTATTTT. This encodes CASSPSMVGDTQYF.

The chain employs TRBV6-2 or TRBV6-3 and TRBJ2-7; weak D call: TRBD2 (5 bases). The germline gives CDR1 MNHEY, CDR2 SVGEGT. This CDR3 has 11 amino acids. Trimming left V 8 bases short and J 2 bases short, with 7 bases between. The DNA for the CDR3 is TGTGCCAGCCGGGGAACCTACGAGCAGTACTTC. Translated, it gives CASRGTYEQYF.

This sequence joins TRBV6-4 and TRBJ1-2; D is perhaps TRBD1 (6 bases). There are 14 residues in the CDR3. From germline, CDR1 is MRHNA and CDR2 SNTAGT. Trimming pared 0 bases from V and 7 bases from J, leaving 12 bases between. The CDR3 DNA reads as TGTGCCAGCAGTGACTCGGGGGGCACGAGTGGCTACACCTTC. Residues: CASSDSGGTSGYTF.